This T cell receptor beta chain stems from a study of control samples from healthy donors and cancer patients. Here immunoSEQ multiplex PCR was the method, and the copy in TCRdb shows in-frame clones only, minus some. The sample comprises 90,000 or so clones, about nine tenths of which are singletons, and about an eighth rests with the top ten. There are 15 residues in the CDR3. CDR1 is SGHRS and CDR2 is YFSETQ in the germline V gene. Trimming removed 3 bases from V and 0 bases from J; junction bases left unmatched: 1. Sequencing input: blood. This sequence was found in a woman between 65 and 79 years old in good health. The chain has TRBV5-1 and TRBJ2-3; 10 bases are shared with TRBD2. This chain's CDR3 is CASSSTSGSTDTQYF. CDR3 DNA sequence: TGCGCCAGCAGCTCGACTAGCGGGAGCACAGATACGCAGTATTTT.